One and the same sample provided the 11 T cell receptor beta chains below, sequenced in a study of blood T cell repertoires in COVID-19. Assay used: immunoSEQ multiplex PCR; TCRdb lists only in-frame clones, some missing. Among approximately 310,000 clones listed, less than 85% were seen once. Sequenced material: PBMCs or T cells enriched from blood (not recorded which). These receptors were taken from a woman aged 30 to 39 who had been exposed to COVID-19.

This chain joins TRBV24-1 and TRBJ2-1; 9 bases are shared with TRBD2. J was trimmed by 9 bases and V by 1 base; bases with no gene match: 6. Germline V gene data show CDR1 as KGHDR and CDR2 as SFDVKD. This CDR3 has 15 residues. Here the CDR3 DNA reads TGTGCCACCAGTGATTTTAGCGGGAGCTTGACTGAGCAGTTCTTC. Its translation is CATSDFSGSLTEQFF.

The chain combines TRBV21-1 with TRBJ1-6; the DNA was not used to check the table's D call, TRBD1. TRBV21-1 constitutes a pseudogene. This CDR3 has 16 amino acids. The CDR3 reads CASSEESGGCNSPLHF. In DNA form, the CDR3 reads TGTGCCAGCAGCGAAGAGTCAGGGGGCTGTAATTCACCCCTCCACTTT.

The chain uses TRBV7-9 and TRBJ1-4; TRBD1 is a possible D gene (5 bases). The CDR3 length is 11 residues. Germline values: CDR1 SEHNR, CDR2 FQNEAQ (reference sequence). V lost 5 bases and J 7 bases, leaving 5 bases between the germline ends. CDR3 sequence: CASSQGEKLFF. DNA of the CDR3: TGTGCCAGCAGCCAGGGTGAAAAACTGTTTTTT. The variable domain in full, completed from reference TRBV7-9 and TRBJ1-4, reads DTGVSQNPRHKITKRGQNVTFRCDPISEHNRLYWYRQTLGQGPEFLTYFQNEAQLEKSRLLSDRFSAERPKGSFSTLEIQRTEQGDSAMYLCASSQGEKLFFGSGTQLSVL.

The gene calls are TRBV19 and TRBJ1-2; 12 nucleotides align to TRBD1. Germline trimming cut 3 bases from V and 5 bases from J; bases unmatched to any gene: 10. Germline-derived CDR1 and CDR2 are LNHDA and SQIVND (reference sequence). The CDR3 is 17 residues long. CDR3 residues: CASSIPMRGQGAYGYTF. CDR3 sequence (DNA): TGTGCCAGTAGTATCCCGATGCGGGGACAGGGGGCATATGGCTACACCTTC. The whole variable domain, filled in from reference TRBV19 and TRBJ1-2, reads DGGITQSPKYLFRKEGQNVTLSCEQNLNHDAMYWYRQDPGQGLRLIYYSQIVNDFQKGDIAEGYSVSREKKESFPLTVTSAQKNPTAFYLCASSIPMRGQGAYGYTFGSGTRLTVV.

The chain recombines TRBV19 with TRBJ1-2, with D maybe TRBD1 (6 bases). This CDR3 contains 12 residues. V was cut by 3 bases and J by 7 bases, with 9 bases left in between. Germline loops: CDR1 LNHDA, CDR2 SQIVND (reference sequence). CDR3 DNA sequence: TGTGCCAGTAGTATCGGACAGTCTGGCTACACCTTC. Protein: CASSIGQSGYTF.

This clone was observed a few times. The chain joins TRBV5-4 to TRBJ1-1; possibly TRBD1 for D (6 bases). The germline gives CDR1 SGHNT, CDR2 YYREEE (reference sequence). V lost 1 base, J lost 0 bases, and 10 bases lay in between. The CDR3 sequence is 15 residues long. The CDR3 loop reads CASSLQGPMNTEAFF. The CDR3 nucleotides are TGTGCCAGCAGCTTGCAGGGGCCTATGAACACTGAAGCTTTCTTT.

The rearrangement joins TRBV30 to TRBJ2-3; D might be TRBD2 (5 bases). The CDR3 is made up of 12 amino acids. The V gene lost 4 bases and the J gene lost 6 bases, with 11 bases spanning the gap. Germline assignment: CDR1 GTSNPN and CDR2 SVGIG (reference sequence). The CDR3 loop reads CAWNTRADTQYF. Written as DNA, the CDR3 is TGTGCCTGGAACACTAGGGCGGATACGCAGTATTTT.

This clone was counted a single time. This rearrangement joins TRBV18 to TRBJ1-2; D remains ambiguous. V was trimmed by 2 bases and J by 10 bases, leaving 14 bases between them. CDR1 is KGHSH, CDR2 LQKENI, per germline. This CDR3 is built from 13 residues. Here the CDR3 reads CASSPIFEAPYTF. DNA of the CDR3: TGTGCCAGCTCACCAATATTTGAAGCGCCCTACACCTTC.

The chain combines TRBV2 with TRBJ2-1; 8 nucleotides align to TRBD1. The CDR3 has 15 amino acids. The germline V gene encodes CDR1 SNHLY and CDR2 FYNNEI. J lost 4 bases, V lost 6 bases, and 8 bases had no gene match. The CDR3 nucleotides are TGTGCCAGCAGGATCCCCGACAGGGGATACAATGAGCAGTTCTTC. This gives the protein CASRIPDRGYNEQFF.

The chain carries TRBV9 and TRBJ1-4, with TRBD1 as a possible D gene (6 bases). V lost 4 bases to trimming and J lost 10 bases, with 17 bases between them. Germline-derived CDR1 and CDR2 are SGDLS and YYNGEE. There are 14 residues in the CDR3. This CDR3 reads CASSQGGTSGKLFF. CDR3 in DNA: TGTGCCAGCAGCCAGGGAGGGACATCGGGAAAACTGTTTTTT. The full variable domain, in which reference TRBV9 and TRBJ1-4 provide the parts outside the CDR3, is DSGVTQTPKHLITATGQRVTLRCSPRSGDLSVYWYQQSLDQGLQFLIQYYNGEERAKGNILERFSAQQFPDLHSELNLSSLELGDSALYFCASSQGGTSGKLFFGSGTQLSVL.

This chain links TRBV4-3 with TRBJ1-1; 8 bases line up with TRBD1. The CDR3 runs to 15 residues. V gave up 2 bases and J gave up 6 bases; unmatched junction bases: 8. From germline, CDR1 is LGHNA and CDR2 YSLEER. The CDR3 DNA sequence: TGCGCCAGCAGCCAACTCTCGACAGGGGATGCTGAAGCTTTCTTT. Translation gives CASSQLSTGDAEAFF.